These 22 T cell receptor beta chains originate from one sample sequenced in a study of cytomegalovirus exposure and HLA in healthy donors. The study ran its PCR with 60 Vbeta and 13 Jbeta primers. TCRdb keeps only in-frame clones here, not all; method: immunoSEQ multiplex PCR. Of 150,000 to 200,000 clones detected, roughly 77% appear once; the ten largest clones hold under 2.5%. Sequencing was carried out using PBMCs. Receptors originate from a woman in her 30s in good health and CMV-seropositive.

V usage is TRBV7-9 and J usage is TRBJ2-5, with 12 bases identical to TRBD2. Germline V CDR1 and CDR2: SEHNR, FQNEAQ (reference sequence). This CDR3 comprises 15 residues. V shed 5 bases, J shed 5 bases, and the junction held 6 bases outside the gene matches. This chain's CDR3 is CASSPSGGAVETQYF. CDR3 DNA sequence: TGTGCCAGCAGCCCTAGCGGGGGGGCCGTGGAGACCCAGTACTTC.

This clone occurred a few times. CDR3 residues: CASSYRVNTDTQYF. In nucleotides, the CDR3 is TGTGCCAGCAGTTATCGGGTCAACACAGATACGCAGTATTTT. This chain uses TRBV6-6 with TRBJ2-3; D is uncertain. Trimming shortened V by 3 bases and J by 2 bases, and 9 bases separated the two germline ends. Germline CDR1 is MNHNY and CDR2 is SVGAGI (reference sequence). The CDR3 covers 14 residues.

The chain combines TRBV12-5 with TRBJ1-6, with D unresolved. Trimming left V 1 base short and J 6 bases short, with 4 bases between. This CDR3 comprises 13 residues. The germline gives CDR1 LGHNT, CDR2 FRNRAP. The CDR3 region has the DNA TGTGCTAGTGGTTTGGACGGTAATTCACCCCTCCACTTT. It yields the protein CASGLDGNSPLHF.

J is TRBJ2-3 and V is TRBV27, with TRBD2 as a possible D gene (6 bases). The V end was cut by 6 bases, the J end by 1 base, with 17 bases between. CDR3 length equals 16 residues. Germline CDR1 reads MNHEY; CDR2 reads SMNVEV (reference sequence). The CDR3 region has the DNA TGTGCCAGCAGCCTCCCGTCGGAGGGAGGCACAGATACGCAGTATTTT. This translates into CASSLPSEGGTDTQYF.

J is TRBJ1-1 and V is TRBV28, with unresolved D. The CDR3 runs to 17 residues. CDR1 and CDR2 from the germline V gene are MDHEN and SYDVKM. Between the trimmed V and J ends, which lost 3 bases and 1 base, there was a span of 18 bases. The CDR3 sequence is CASSFSASGFGNTEAFF. CDR3 in DNA: TGTGCCAGCAGTTTTTCTGCTTCGGGTTTTGGGAACACTGAAGCTTTCTTT. Drawing the rest from reference TRBV28 and TRBJ1-1, the complete variable domain is DVKVTQSSRYLVKRTGEKVFLECVQDMDHENMFWYRQDPGLGLRLIYFSYDVKMKEKGDIPEGYSVSREKKERFSLILESASTNQTSMYLCASSFSASGFGNTEAFFGQGTRLTVV.

The V and J genes are TRBV4-1 and TRBJ2-1; 14 bases agree with TRBD2. The CDR3 is 19 residues long. With V trimmed by 3 bases and J by 0 bases, 7 bases remained unmatched. Germline-derived CDR1 and CDR2 are MGHRA and YSYEKL. CDR3 in amino acids: CASSHETSGGALSYNEQFF. CDR3 nucleotide sequence: TGCGCCAGCAGCCACGAGACTAGCGGGGGGGCCCTCTCCTACAATGAGCAGTTCTTC.

The rearrangement links TRBV10-2 to TRBJ1-5; the D gene is possibly TRBD1 (5 bases). The CDR3 has 17 amino acids. V shed 7 bases and J shed 0 bases, with 19 bases lying between them. CDR1 is WSHSY, CDR2 SAAADI, per germline. The CDR3 here is CASTSGVGSYSNQPQHF. The CDR3 region has the DNA TGCGCCAGCACCTCGGGGGTGGGATCTTATAGCAATCAGCCCCAGCATTTT.

This chain joins TRBV25-1 and TRBJ1-2; unclear D gene. The CDR3 spans 10 residues. Germline-derived CDR1 and CDR2 are MGHDK and SYGVNS. The V end was cut by 6 bases, the J end by 6 bases, with 5 bases between. For the CDR3, the DNA is TGTGCCAGCAGGGCGGATGGCTACACCTTC. Amino acids: CASRADGYTF.

This clone came up a few times. This rearrangement joins TRBV4-2 to TRBJ2-7; 11 bases are shared with TRBD2. Per germline, CDR1 LGHNA and CDR2 YNFKEQ. The length of the CDR3 is 14 residues. The junction had 3 bases not matched to a gene; V was cut back by 4 bases and J by 4 bases. CDR3 protein: CASSPGTSGYEQYF. CDR3 DNA: TGTGCCAGCAGCCCCGGGACTAGCGGTTACGAGCAGTACTTC.

The chain uses TRBV2 and TRBJ1-5; the match to TRBD1 covers 7 bases. The trim removed 5 bases at V and 2 bases at J, leaving 6 bases unmatched. Germline CDR1 SNHLY, CDR2 FYNNEI. This CDR3 comprises 15 residues. The CDR3 coding sequence is TGTGCCAGCAGTCAGGGGGATGTGGGCAATCAGCCCCAGCATTTT. Its protein product is CASSQGDVGNQPQHF.

This rearrangement joins TRBV10-2 to TRBJ2-7; 8 bases agree with TRBD2. This CDR3 comprises 13 residues. The germline V gene encodes CDR1 WSHSY and CDR2 SAAADI. The J segment lost 2 bases and the V segment lost 7 bases, leaving 4 bases of the junction unmatched. The CDR3 DNA sequence: TGCGCCAGCACGGGGGGGCGGGCCTACGAGCAGTACTTC. Its translation: CASTGGRAYEQYF.

The J gene is TRBJ1-3, the V gene TRBV15; D remains ambiguous. Germline assignment: CDR1 LNHNV and CDR2 YYDKDF (reference sequence). Trimming took 0 bases from V and 1 from J, leaving 7 bases between them. This CDR3 spans 15 amino acids. The CDR3 sequence: CATSRDRGSGNTIYF. The CDR3 coding sequence is TGTGCCACCAGCAGAGATCGAGGGTCTGGAAACACCATATATTTT. The full variable domain, rest sourced from reference TRBV15 and TRBJ1-3, is DAMVIQNPRYQVTQFGKPVTLSCSQTLNHNVMYWYQQKSSQAPKLLFHYYDKDFNNEADTPDNFQSRRPNTSFCFLDIRSPGLGDTAMYLCATSRDRGSGNTIYFGEGSWLTVV.

The chain links TRBV30 to TRBJ1-5, with D possibly matching TRBD1 (6 bases). CDR3 length: 13 residues. The germline gives CDR1 GTSNPN, CDR2 SVGIG (reference sequence). Trimming removed 0 bases at V and 6 bases at J, with 9 bases between. CDR3 nucleotide sequence: TGTGCCTGGAGTGTACCAGGGGTTCAGCCCCAGCATTTT. This translates into CAWSVPGVQPQHF.

This clone has a single count. The V and J genes are TRBV10-3 and TRBJ2-7; D gene unclear. The CDR3 is 12 amino acids. The V end was cut by 5 bases, the J end by 3 bases, with 8 bases between. Germline V lookup: CDR1 ENHRY, CDR2 SYGVKD. This CDR3 is CAISIQSYEQYF. CDR3 in DNA: TGTGCCATCAGTATACAGAGCTACGAGCAGTACTTC.

This rearrangement joins TRBV5-1 to TRBJ1-1, with a weak D call TRBD1 (5 bases). Trimming left V 0 bases short and J 1 base short, with 7 bases between. CDR3 length: 14 residues. The germline CDR1 and CDR2 sequences are SGHRS and YFSETQ. CDR3 region: CASSLVGGNTEAFF. CDR3 in DNA: TGCGCCAGCAGCTTGGTCGGGGGGAACACTGAAGCTTTCTTT.

The chain joins TRBV7-9 to TRBJ1-4; 7 bases map to TRBD1. The CDR3 is 17 amino acids. Trimming removed 5 bases from V and 0 bases from J; junction bases left unmatched: 9. Germline V gene lookup returns CDR1 SEHNR and CDR2 FQNEAQ (reference sequence). DNA of the CDR3: TGTGCCAGCAGCAACCCTGGGACAGCGGCAACTAATGAAAAACTGTTTTTT. This gives the protein CASSNPGTAATNEKLFF.

This clone occurred once. The rearrangement uses TRBV6-1 and TRBJ2-1; D possibly corresponds to TRBD1 (5 bases). The V and J ends lost 7 bases and 4 bases respectively, with 14 bases between them. This CDR3 spans 14 amino acids. Looked up from germline, CDR1 is MNHNS and CDR2 is SASEGT. Written as DNA, the CDR3 is TGTGCCAGCATGATGGCAGGGCCTTACAATGAGCAGTTCTTC. Translating it yields CASMMAGPYNEQFF.

The rearrangement links TRBV19 to TRBJ2-6; 7 nucleotides agree with TRBD1. Germline V CDR1 and CDR2: LNHDA, SQIVND (reference sequence). This CDR3 has 15 residues. V trimming: 6 bases; J trimming: 3 bases; junction bases outside the gene matches: 5. CDR3 in amino acids: CASSNRGDGANVLTF. CDR3 DNA sequence: TGTGCCAGTAGCAACAGGGGAGATGGGGCCAACGTCCTGACTTTC.

On this clone: At one boundary the junction diverges from the germline segment, which might be a read error. The chain employs TRBV5-6 and TRBJ2-6; D possibly corresponds to TRBD1 (5 bases). Germline V gene sequence: CDR1 SGHDT, CDR2 YYEEEE. CDR3 size: 14 residues. The CDR3 spells CASSLVSGANGLTF. CDR3 DNA: TGTGCCAGCAGCTTGGTCTCTGGGGCCAACGGCCTGACTTTC.

This clone occurred once. The chain has TRBV10-1 and TRBJ2-3, with a possible D match to TRBD2 (5 bases). V was shortened by 6 bases and J by 1 base, with 8 bases between the two germline ends. Germline CDR1 reads WNHNN; CDR2 reads SYGVQD (reference sequence). The CDR3 spans 13 residues. The CDR3 coding sequence is TGCGCCAGCAGGGCCGGGGGCACAGATACGCAGTATTTT. This sequence encodes CASRAGGTDTQYF.

V is TRBV11-3 and J is TRBJ2-1; D unclear. This CDR3 has 12 residues. Germline V CDR1 and CDR2: SGHNT, YENEEA. V was pared by 5 bases and J by 4 bases, with 6 bases between. CDR3: CASSPPYNEQFF. Written as DNA, the CDR3 is TGTGCCAGCAGCCCCCCTTACAATGAGCAGTTCTTC.

The genes are TRBV19 and TRBJ2-7; 9 bases agree with TRBD1. Germline V gene lookup returns CDR1 LNHDA and CDR2 SQIVND (reference sequence). The V segment lost 6 bases and the J segment 2 bases; nucleotides outside the gene matches: 8. CDR3 length equals 15 residues. The DNA for the CDR3 is TGTGCCAGTAGGGTCAGGACAGGGGCGACCTACGAGCAGTACTTC. Residues: CASRVRTGATYEQYF.